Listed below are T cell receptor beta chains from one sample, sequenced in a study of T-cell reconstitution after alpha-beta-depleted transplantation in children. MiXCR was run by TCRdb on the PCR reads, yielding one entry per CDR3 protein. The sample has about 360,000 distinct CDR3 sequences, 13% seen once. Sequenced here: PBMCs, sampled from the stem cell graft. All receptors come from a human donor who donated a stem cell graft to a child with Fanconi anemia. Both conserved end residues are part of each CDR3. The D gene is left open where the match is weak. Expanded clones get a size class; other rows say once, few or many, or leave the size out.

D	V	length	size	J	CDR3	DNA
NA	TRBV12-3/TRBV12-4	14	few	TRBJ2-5	CASSLAGVEETQYF	TGTGCCAGCAGTTTGGCTGGGGTGGAGGAGACCCAGTACTTC
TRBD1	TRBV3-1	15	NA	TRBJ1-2	CASSQVQGAFYGYTF	TGTGCCAGCAGCCAGGTACAGGGGGCTTTCTATGGCTACACCTTC
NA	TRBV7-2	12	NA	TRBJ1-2	CASTLRGDGYTF	TGTGCCAGCACCTTGCGGGGCGATGGCTACACCTTC
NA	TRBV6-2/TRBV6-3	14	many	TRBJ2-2	CASSSLRDPGELFF	TGTGCCAGCAGTTCGCTCAGGGACCCCGGGGAGCTGTTTTTT
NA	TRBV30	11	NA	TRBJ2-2	CAWSVTGELFF	TGTGCCTGGAGTGTAACCGGGGAGCTGTTTTTT
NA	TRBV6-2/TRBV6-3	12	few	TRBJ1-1	CASSPIWGKAFF	TGTGCCAGCAGTCCTATCTGGGGTAAAGCTTTCTTT
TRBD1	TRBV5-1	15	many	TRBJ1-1	CASGQGPSLNTEAFF	TGCGCCAGCGGACAGGGACCTTCCCTGAACACTGAAGCTTTCTTT
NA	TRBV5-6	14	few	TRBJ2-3	CASSSPALTDTQYF	TGTGCCAGCAGCTCACCGGCCCTCACAGATACGCAGTATTTT
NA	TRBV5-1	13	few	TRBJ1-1	CASKADLNTEAFF	TGCGCCAGCAAAGCCGACTTGAACACTGAAGCTTTCTTT
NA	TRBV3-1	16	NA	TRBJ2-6	CASSPSLHGGANVLTF	TGTGCCAGCAGCCCGTCCCTCCATGGTGGGGCCAACGTCCTGACTTTC
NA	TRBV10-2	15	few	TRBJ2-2	CASTLSGQGIGELFF	TGCGCCAGCACCTTGAGCGGGCAGGGAATCGGGGAGCTGTTTTTT
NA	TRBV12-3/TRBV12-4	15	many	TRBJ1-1	CASSFRSGAPTEAFF	TGTGCCAGCAGTTTTCGCTCAGGGGCTCCCACTGAAGCTTTCTTT
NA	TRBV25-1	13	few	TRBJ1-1	CASSVFGQTGAFF	TGTGCCAGCAGTGTATTCGGTCAGACCGGAGCTTTCTTT
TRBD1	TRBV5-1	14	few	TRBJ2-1	CASSIGQGRDEQFF	TGCGCCAGCAGCATCGGACAGGGGAGGGATGAGCAGTTCTTC
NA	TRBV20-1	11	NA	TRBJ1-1	CSVEKNTEAFF	TGCAGCGTCGAGAAGAACACTGAAGCTTTCTTT
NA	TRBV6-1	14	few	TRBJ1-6	CASSERTAGSPLHF	TGTGCCAGCAGTGAACGGACCGCGGGGTCACCCCTCCACTTT
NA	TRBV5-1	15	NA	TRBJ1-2	CASSLAGNSNYGYTF	TGCGCCAGCAGCTTGGCCGGCAATTCTAACTATGGCTACACCTTC
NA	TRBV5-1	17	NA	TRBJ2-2	CASSGGSRVARTGELFF	TGCGCCAGCAGCGGCGGCAGCAGGGTAGCAAGGACCGGGGAGCTGTTTTTT
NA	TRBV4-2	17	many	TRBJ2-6	CASSLQGGEDGANVLTF	TGTGCCAGCAGCCTCCAAGGGGGGGAGGATGGGGCCAACGTCCTGACTTTC
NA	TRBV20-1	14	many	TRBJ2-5	CSAPGGRRQETQYF	TGCAGTGCCCCCGGGGGCAGGCGACAAGAGACCCAGTACTTC
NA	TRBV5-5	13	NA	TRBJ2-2	CASSLGDYGELFF	TGTGCCAGCAGCCTAGGGGATTACGGGGAGCTGTTTTTT
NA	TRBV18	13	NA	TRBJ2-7	CASSPRRSYEQYF	TGTGCCAGCTCACCACGACGCTCGTACGAGCAGTACTTC
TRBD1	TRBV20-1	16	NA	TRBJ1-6	CSASAVDRGSNSPLHF	TGCAGTGCTAGTGCGGTTGACAGGGGTTCTAATTCACCCCTCCACTTT
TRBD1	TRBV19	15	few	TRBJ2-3	CASSPMGQLTDTQYF	TGTGCCAGTAGTCCAATGGGACAGCTCACAGATACGCAGTATTTT
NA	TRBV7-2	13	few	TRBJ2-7	CASSLAASREQYF	TGTGCCAGCAGCTTAGCTGCCAGTAGGGAGCAGTACTTC
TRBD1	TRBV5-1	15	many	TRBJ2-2	CASSKTGTGLGELFF	TGCGCCAGCAGCAAAACCGGGACAGGGCTCGGGGAGCTGTTTTTT
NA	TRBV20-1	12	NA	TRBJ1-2	CSASQADYGYTF	TGCAGTGCTAGCCAGGCCGACTATGGCTACACCTTC
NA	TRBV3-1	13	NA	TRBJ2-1	CASSPRTRFEQFF	TGTGCCAGCAGCCCCCGAACAAGATTTGAGCAGTTCTTC
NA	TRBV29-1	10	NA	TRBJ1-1	CSVSSVKAFF	TGCAGCGTTAGTTCCGTAAAAGCTTTCTTT
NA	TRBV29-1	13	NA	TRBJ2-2	CSVVGGGTGELFF	TGCAGCGTCGTTGGTGGAGGCACCGGGGAGCTGTTTTTT
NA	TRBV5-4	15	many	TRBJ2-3	CASSKSQGSPDTQYF	TGTGCCAGCAGCAAATCTCAGGGTTCTCCAGATACGCAGTATTTT
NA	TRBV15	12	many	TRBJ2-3	CATSRLQDTQYF	TGTGCCACCAGCCGCCTTCAAGATACGCAGTATTTT
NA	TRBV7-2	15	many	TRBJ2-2	CASSPRTRNTGELFF	TGTGCCAGCAGCCCTCGGACTCGGAACACCGGGGAGCTGTTTTTT
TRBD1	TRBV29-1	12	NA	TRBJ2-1	CSVRTGGGEQFF	TGCAGCGTGCGAACAGGGGGAGGTGAGCAGTTCTTC
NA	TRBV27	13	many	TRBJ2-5	CASSPWGQETQYF	TGTGCCAGCAGTCCCTGGGGGCAAGAGACCCAGTACTTC
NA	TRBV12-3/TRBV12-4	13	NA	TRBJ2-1	CASLVGTNNEQFF	TGTGCCAGCCTTGTCGGTACCAACAATGAGCAGTTCTTC
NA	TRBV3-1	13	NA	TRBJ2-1	CASSQALTNEQFF	TGTGCCAGCAGCCAAGCCCTGACGAATGAGCAGTTCTTC
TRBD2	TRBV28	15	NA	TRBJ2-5	CASSPASAGGKTQYF	TGTGCCAGCAGCCCCGCGTCAGCGGGGGGTAAGACCCAGTACTTC
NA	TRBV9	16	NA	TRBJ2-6	CASSSELGAGANVLTF	TGTGCCAGCAGCTCAGAACTGGGGGCTGGGGCCAACGTCCTGACTTTC
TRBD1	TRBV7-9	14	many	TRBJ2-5	CASSLNRGQETQYF	TGTGCCAGCAGCTTAAACAGGGGGCAAGAGACCCAGTACTTC
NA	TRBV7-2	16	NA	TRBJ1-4	CASSLEGSSSYEKLFF	TGTGCCAGCAGCTTAGAGGGGTCCTCCTCTTATGAAAAACTGTTTTTT
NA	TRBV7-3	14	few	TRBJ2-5	CASSAQRGQETQYF	TGTGCCAGCAGCGCCCAAAGAGGACAAGAGACCCAGTACTTC
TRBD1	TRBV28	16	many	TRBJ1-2	CASSSVFGTALGGYTF	TGTGCCAGCAGTTCGGTCTTCGGGACAGCCCTTGGGGGCTACACCTTC
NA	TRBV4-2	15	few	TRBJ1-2	CASSQDMGGRGGYTF	TGTGCCAGCAGCCAAGATATGGGGGGCCGCGGTGGCTACACCTTC
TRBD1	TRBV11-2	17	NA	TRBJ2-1	CASSAKRWDRGQDEQFF	TGTGCCAGCAGCGCGAAGCGTTGGGACAGGGGTCAGGATGAGCAGTTCTTC
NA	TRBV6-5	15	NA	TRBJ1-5	CASSYSKQGNQPQHF	TGTGCCAGCAGTTACTCGAAACAGGGCAATCAGCCCCAGCATTTT
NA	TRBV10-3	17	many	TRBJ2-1	CAISEVSAASSYNEQFF	TGTGCCATCAGTGAAGTGAGCGCGGCTAGCTCCTACAATGAGCAGTTCTTC
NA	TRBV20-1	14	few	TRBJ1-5	CSALSGAPNQPQHF	TGCAGTGCTTTATCAGGGGCTCCCAATCAGCCCCAGCATTTT
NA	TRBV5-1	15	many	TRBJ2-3	CASSPLDGRTDTQYF	TGCGCCAGCAGCCCCCTGGATGGGCGCACAGATACGCAGTATTTT
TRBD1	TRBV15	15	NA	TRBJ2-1	CATSRDRTGTAEQFF	TGTGCCACCAGCAGAGATAGGACAGGGACCGCTGAGCAGTTCTTC
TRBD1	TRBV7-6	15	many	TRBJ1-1	CASSSQGAMNTEAFF	TGTGCCAGCAGCTCACAGGGGGCCATGAACACTGAAGCTTTCTTT
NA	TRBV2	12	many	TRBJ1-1	CASTGTVTEAFF	TGTGCCAGCACGGGTACCGTCACTGAAGCTTTCTTT
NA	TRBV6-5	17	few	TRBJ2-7	CASGRGRPGRNDYEQYF	TGTGCCAGTGGAAGGGGCCGCCCCGGGCGAAATGACTACGAGCAGTACTTC
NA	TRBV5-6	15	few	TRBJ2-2	CASSSRGVNTGELFF	TGTGCCAGCAGCTCACGGGGTGTGAACACCGGGGAGCTGTTTTTT
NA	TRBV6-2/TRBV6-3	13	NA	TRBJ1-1	CASSYRRDTEAFF	TGTGCCAGCAGTTACCGCAGGGACACTGAAGCTTTCTTT